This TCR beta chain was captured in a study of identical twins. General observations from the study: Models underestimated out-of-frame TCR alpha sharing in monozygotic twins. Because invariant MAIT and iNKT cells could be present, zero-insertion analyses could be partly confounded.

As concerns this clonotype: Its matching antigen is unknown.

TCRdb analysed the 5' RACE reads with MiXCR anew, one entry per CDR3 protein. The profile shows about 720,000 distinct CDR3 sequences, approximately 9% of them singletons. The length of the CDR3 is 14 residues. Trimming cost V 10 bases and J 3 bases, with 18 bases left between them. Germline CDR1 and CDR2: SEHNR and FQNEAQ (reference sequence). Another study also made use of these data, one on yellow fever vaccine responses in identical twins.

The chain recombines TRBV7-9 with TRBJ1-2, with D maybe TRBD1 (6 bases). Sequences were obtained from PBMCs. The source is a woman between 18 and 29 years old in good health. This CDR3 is CATWDGRGDYGYTF. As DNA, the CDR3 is TGTGCCACCTGGGACGGCAGGGGTGACTATGGCTACACCTTC.